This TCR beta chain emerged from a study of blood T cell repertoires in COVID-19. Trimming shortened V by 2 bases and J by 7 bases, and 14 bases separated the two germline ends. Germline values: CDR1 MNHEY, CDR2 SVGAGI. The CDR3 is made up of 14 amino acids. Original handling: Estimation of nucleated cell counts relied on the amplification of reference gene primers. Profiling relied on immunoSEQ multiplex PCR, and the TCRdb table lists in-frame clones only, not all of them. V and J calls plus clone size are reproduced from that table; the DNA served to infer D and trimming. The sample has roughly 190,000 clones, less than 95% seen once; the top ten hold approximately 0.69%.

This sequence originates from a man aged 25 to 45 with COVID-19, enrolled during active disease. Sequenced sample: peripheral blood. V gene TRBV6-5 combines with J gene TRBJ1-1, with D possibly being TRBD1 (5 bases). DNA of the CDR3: TGTGCCAGCAGTTACCGCGCCTATAGGGGTGAAGCTTTCTTT. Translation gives CASSYRAYRGEAFF.